The 4 T cell receptor beta chains below were found in one sample sequenced in a study of identical twins. A single record per CDR3 protein comes from TCRdb applying MiXCR to the 5' RACE reads. Counted here are 250,000 or so distinct CDR3 sequences, around 8% occurring once; the ten biggest clones make up 3% to 3.5%. The sample was also linked to a second study, of yellow fever vaccine responses in identical twins.

Sequencing was done on a sample of CD8+ T cells sorted from blood. The receptors come from a woman aged 18 to 35 in good health.

This clonotype was detected only a few times. The V gene is TRBV6-2 or TRBV6-3, the J gene TRBJ2-1; TRBD2 matches at 13 bases. The junction had 4 bases not matched to a gene; V was cut back by 3 bases and J by 5 bases. Germline V gene lookup returns CDR1 MNHEY and CDR2 SVGEGT. CDR3 length: 16 residues. Here the CDR3 DNA reads TGTGCCAGCAGTTATCCACTAGCGGGAGGGAACAATGAGCAGTTCTTC. This translates into CASSYPLAGGNNEQFF.

This clonotype has just a few counts. J is TRBJ1-1 and V is TRBV4-3; D gene unclear. The CDR3 sequence is 15 residues long. Germline V gives CDR1 LGHNA, CDR2 YSLEER. V was pared by 1 base and J by 9 bases, with 18 bases between. This chain's CDR3 is CASSQVASSYPQAFF. The CDR3, as DNA: TGCGCCAGCAGCCAAGTTGCATCCTCCTACCCCCAAGCTTTCTTT.

The rearrangement uses TRBV7-3 and TRBJ2-1; 7 nucleotides match TRBD1. The trim removed 5 bases at V and 5 bases at J, leaving 6 bases unmatched. The CDR3 is 14 residues long. Germline CDR1 and CDR2: SGHTA and FQGTGA. In nucleotides, the CDR3 is TGTGCCAGCAGCCCGGGACAGACAAACAATGAGCAGTTCTTC. Translated, it gives CASSPGQTNNEQFF.

This clonotype was recorded many times. This chain links TRBV29-1 with TRBJ1-3; no clear D. Germline CDR1 reads SQVTM; CDR2 reads ANQGSEA. The CDR3 spans 14 residues. Between the trimmed V and J ends, which lost 0 bases and 2 bases, there was a span of 8 bases. CDR3 loop: CSVEETATGNTIYF. The CDR3, as DNA: TGCAGCGTTGAAGAAACCGCAACTGGAAACACCATATATTTT.